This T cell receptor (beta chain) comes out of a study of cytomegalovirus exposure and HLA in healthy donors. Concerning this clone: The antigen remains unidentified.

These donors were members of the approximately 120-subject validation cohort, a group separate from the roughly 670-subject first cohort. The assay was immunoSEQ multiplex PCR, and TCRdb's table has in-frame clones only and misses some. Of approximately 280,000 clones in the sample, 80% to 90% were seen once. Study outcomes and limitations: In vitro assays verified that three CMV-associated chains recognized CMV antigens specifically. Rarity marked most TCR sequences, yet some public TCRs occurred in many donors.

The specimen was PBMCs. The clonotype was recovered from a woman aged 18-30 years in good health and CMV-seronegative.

The CDR3 DNA is TGTGCCAGCCAGGGTCCGAAAATATTGGACTATGGCTACACCTTC. This sequence encodes CASQGPKILDYGYTF. This chain joins TRBV11-2 and TRBJ1-2; weak D call: TRBD1 (5 bases). Germline assignment: CDR1 SGHAT and CDR2 FQNNGV. This CDR3 region has 15 residues. V was shortened by 8 bases and J by 3 bases, with 19 bases between the two germline ends.